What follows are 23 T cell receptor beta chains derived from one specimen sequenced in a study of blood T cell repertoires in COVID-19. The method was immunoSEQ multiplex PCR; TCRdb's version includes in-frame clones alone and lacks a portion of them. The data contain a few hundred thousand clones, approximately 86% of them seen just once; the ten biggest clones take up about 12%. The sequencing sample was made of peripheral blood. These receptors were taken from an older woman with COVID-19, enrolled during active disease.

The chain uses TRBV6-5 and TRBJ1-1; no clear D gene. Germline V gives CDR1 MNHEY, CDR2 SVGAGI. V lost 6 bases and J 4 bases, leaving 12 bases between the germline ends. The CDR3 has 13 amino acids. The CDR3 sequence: CASSSIWSTEAFF. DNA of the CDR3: TGTGCCAGCAGCTCCATTTGGAGCACTGAAGCTTTCTTT.

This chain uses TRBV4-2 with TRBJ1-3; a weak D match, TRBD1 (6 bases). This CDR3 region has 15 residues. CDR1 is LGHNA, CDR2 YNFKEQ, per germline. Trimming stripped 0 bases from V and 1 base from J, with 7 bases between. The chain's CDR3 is CASSQDRGSGNTIYF. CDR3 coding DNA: TGTGCCAGCAGCCAAGACAGGGGTTCTGGAAACACCATATATTTT.

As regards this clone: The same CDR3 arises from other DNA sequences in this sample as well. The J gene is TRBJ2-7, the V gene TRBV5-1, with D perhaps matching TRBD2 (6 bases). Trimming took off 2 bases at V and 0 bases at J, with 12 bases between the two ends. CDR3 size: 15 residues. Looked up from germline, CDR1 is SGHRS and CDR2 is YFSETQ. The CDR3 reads CASSFGGTSSYEQYF. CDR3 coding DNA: TGCGCCAGCAGCTTCGGGGGTACTAGCTCCTACGAGCAGTACTTC.

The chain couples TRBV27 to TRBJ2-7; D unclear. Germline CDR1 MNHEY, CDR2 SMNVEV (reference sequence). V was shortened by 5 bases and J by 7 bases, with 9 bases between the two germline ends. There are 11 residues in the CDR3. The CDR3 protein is CASSPPQEQYF. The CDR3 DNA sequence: TGTGCCAGCAGTCCCCCCCAGGAGCAGTACTTC.

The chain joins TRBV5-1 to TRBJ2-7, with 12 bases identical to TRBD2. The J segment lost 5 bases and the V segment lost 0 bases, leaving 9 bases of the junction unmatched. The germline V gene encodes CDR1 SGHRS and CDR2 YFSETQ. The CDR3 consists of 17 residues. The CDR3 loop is CASSLEGLAGPSHEQYF. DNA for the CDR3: TGCGCCAGCAGCTTGGAAGGACTAGCGGGGCCCTCTCACGAGCAGTACTTC.

The CDR3: CASTNLVPQGATSDQPQHF. The CDR3 coding sequence is TGTGCCAGCACCAACCTGGTCCCACAGGGGGCGACTTCGGATCAGCCCCAGCATTTT. The rearrangement joins TRBV6-4 to TRBJ1-5, with 9 bases lining up with TRBD1. The CDR3 has 19 amino acids. Trimming removed 7 bases from V and 5 bases from J; junction bases left unmatched: 21. Germline V gene data show CDR1 as MRHNA and CDR2 as SNTAGT.

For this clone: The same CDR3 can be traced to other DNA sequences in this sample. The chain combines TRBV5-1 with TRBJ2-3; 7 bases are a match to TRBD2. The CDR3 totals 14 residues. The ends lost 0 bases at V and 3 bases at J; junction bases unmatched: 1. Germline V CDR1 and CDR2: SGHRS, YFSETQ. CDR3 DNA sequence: TGCGCCAGCAGCTTGGTTAGCGGGACAGATACGCAGTATTTT. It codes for CASSLVSGTDTQYF.

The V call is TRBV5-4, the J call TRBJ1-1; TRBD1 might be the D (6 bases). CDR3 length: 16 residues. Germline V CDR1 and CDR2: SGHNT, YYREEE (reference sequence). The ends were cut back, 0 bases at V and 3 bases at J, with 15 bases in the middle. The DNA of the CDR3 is TGTGCCAGCAGCTTGGGCCAGGGGAAATCGGACACTGAAGCTTTCTTT. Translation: CASSLGQGKSDTEAFF.

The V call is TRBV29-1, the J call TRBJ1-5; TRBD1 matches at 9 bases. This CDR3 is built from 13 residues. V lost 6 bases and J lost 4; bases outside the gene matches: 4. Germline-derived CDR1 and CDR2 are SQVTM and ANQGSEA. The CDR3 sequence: CSVSGTGNQPQHF. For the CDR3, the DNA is TGCAGCGTATCCGGGACAGGGAATCAGCCCCAGCATTTT. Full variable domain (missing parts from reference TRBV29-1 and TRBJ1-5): SAVISQKPSRDICQRGTSLTIQCQVDSQVTMMFWYRQQPGQSLTLIATANQGSEATYESGFVIDKFPISRPNLTFSTLTVSNMSPEDSSIYLCSVSGTGNQPQHFGDGTRLSIL.

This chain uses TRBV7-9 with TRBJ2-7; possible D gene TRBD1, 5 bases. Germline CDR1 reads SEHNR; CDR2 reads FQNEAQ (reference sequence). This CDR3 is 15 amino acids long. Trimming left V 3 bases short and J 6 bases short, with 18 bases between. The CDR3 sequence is CASSFSRVGLGEQYF. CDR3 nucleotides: TGTGCCAGCAGCTTCTCCAGGGTCGGGTTAGGCGAGCAGTACTTC.

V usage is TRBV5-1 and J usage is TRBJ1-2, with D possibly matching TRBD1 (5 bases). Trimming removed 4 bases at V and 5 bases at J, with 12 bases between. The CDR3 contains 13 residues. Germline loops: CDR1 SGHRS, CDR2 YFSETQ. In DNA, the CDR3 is TGCGCCAGCAGCCAGGGACTCGAATATGGCTACACCTTC. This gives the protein CASSQGLEYGYTF.

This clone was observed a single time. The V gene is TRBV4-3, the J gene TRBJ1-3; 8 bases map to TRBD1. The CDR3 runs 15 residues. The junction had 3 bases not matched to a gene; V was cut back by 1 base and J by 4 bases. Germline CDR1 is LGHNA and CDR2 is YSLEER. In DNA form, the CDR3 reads TGCGCCAGCAGCCAAGCCAGACAGGGGGGAAACACCATATATTTT. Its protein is CASSQARQGGNTIYF.

The CDR3 protein is CATSDSYRDEQYF. The DNA of the CDR3 is TGTGCCACCAGTGATTCTTACAGGGACGAGCAGTACTTC. The chain has TRBV24-1 and TRBJ2-7; D might be TRBD1 (6 bases). The CDR3 spans 13 residues. Germline V gene data show CDR1 as KGHDR and CDR2 as SFDVKD. Trimming shortened V by 2 bases and J by 5 bases, and 9 bases separated the two germline ends.

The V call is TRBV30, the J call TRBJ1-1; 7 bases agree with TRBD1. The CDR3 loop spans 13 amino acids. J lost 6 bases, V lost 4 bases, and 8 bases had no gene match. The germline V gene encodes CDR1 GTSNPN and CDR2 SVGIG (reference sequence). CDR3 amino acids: CAWTSGGAPEAFF. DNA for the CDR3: TGTGCCTGGACTTCAGGGGGAGCACCTGAAGCTTTCTTT.

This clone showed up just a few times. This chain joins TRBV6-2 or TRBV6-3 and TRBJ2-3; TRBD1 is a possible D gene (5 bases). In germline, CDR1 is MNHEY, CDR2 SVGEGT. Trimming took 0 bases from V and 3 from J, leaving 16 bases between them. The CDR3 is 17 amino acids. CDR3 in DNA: TGTGCCAGCAGTTACTCCTTGCAGGGTCGAGAGACAGATACGCAGTATTTT. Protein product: CASSYSLQGRETDTQYF.

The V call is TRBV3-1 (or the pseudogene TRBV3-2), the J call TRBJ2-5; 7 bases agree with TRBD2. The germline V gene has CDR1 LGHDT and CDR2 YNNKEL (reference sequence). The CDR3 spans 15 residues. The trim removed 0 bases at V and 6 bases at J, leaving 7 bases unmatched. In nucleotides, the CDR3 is TGTGCCAGCAGCCAAGAGGGAGGGCCGGACCAGACCCAGTACTTC. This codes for CASSQEGGPDQTQYF.

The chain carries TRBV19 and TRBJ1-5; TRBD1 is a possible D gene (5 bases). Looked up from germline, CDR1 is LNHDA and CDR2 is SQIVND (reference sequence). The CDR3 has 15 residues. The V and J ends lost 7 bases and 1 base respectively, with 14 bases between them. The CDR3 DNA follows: TGTGCCAGTACCCCAGCTCAGGGCAGCAATCAGCCCCAGCATTTT. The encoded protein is CASTPAQGSNQPQHF.

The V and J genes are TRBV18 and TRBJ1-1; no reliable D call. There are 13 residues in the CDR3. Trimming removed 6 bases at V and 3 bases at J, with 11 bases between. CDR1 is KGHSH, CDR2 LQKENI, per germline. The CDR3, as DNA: TGTGCCAGCTCTCCATTCCGGGACACTGAAGCTTTCTTT. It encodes CASSPFRDTEAFF.

In nucleotides, the CDR3 is TGTGCCAGCAGCCATGTCAGGGGCGGGAACACTGAAGCTTTCTTT. Amino acids: CASSHVRGGNTEAFF. The chain recombines TRBV3-1 (or the pseudogene TRBV3-2) with TRBJ1-1; possible D gene TRBD1, 6 bases. Germline V gives CDR1 LGHDT, CDR2 YNNKEL (reference sequence). CDR3 size: 15 residues. The germline V and J ends were trimmed by 3 bases and 1 base, with 12 bases remaining between them.

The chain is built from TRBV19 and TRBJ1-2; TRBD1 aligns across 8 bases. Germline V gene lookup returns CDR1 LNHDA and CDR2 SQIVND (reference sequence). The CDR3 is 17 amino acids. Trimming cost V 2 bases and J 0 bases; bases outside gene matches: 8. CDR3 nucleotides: TGTGCCAGTAGTATAAGAGGGACAGGCCAAGCTAACTATGGCTACACCTTC. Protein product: CASSIRGTGQANYGYTF.

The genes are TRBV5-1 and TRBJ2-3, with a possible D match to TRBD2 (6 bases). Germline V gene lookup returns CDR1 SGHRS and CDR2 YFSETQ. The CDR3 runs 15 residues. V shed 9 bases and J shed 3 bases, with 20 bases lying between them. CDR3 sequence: CATRWTGVGTDTQYF. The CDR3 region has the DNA TGCGCCACCCGGTGGACGGGGGTAGGGACAGATACGCAGTATTTT.

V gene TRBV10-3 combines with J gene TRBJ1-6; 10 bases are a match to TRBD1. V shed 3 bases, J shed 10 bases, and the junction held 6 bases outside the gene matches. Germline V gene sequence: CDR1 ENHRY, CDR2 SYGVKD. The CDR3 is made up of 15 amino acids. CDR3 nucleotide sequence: TGTGCCATCAGTGACCCTGACAGGGGGCAATCACCCCTCCACTTT. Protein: CAISDPDRGQSPLHF.

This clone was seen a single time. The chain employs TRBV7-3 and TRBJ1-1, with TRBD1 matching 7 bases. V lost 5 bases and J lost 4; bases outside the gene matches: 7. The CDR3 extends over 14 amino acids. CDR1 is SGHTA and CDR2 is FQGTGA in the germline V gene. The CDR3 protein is CASSEDRNPTEAFF. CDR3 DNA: TGTGCCAGCAGCGAGGACAGGAATCCCACTGAAGCTTTCTTT.